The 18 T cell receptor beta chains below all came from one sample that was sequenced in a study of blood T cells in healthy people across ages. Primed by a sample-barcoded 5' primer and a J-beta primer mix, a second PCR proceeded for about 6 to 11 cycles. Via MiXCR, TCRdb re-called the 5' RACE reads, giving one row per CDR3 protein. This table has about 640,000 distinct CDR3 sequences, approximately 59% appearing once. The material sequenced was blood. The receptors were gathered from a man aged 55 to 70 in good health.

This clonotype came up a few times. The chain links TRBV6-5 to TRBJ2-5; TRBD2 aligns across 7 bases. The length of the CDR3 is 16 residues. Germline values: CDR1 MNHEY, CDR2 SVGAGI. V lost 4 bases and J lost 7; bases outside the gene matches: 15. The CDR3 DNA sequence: TGTGCCAGCAGTTCCAGAATAGCGGGCCCCGGGGGGACCCAGTACTTC. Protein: CASSSRIAGPGGTQYF.

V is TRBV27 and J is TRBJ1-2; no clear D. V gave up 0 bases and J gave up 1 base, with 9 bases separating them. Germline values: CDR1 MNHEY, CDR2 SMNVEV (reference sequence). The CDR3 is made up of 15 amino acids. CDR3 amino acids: CASSLSWESNYGYTF. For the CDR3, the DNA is TGTGCCAGCAGTTTATCGTGGGAGAGTAACTATGGCTACACCTTC.

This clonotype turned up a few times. CDR3 residues: CASSVEGGGVRKFF. Here the CDR3 DNA reads TGTGCCAGCAGCGTAGAGGGAGGAGGGGTTCGGAAGTTCTTC. V is TRBV9 and J is TRBJ2-1, with D perhaps matching TRBD2 (6 bases). Trimming shortened V by 0 bases and J by 14 bases, and 18 bases separated the two germline ends. Germline V gives CDR1 SGDLS, CDR2 YYNGEE. There are 14 residues in the CDR3.

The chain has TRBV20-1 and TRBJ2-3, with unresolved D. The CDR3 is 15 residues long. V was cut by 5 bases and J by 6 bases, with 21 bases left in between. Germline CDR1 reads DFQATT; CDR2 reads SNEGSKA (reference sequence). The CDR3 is CSASPASLLEDTQYF. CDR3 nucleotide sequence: TGCAGTGCTTCCCCAGCCTCCTTACTGGAGGATACGCAGTATTTT.

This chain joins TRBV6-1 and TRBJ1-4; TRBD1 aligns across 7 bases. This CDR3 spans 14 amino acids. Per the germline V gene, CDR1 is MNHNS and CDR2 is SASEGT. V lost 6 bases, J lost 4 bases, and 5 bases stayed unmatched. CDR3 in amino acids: CASSGTANNEKLFF. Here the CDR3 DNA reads TGTGCCAGCAGCGGGACAGCGAATAATGAAAAACTGTTTTTT.

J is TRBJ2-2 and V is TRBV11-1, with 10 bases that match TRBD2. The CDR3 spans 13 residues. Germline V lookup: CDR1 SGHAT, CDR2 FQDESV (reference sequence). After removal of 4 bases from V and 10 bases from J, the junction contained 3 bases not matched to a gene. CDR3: CASSWGLAQELFF. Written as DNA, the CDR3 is TGTGCCAGCAGCTGGGGACTAGCGCAGGAGCTGTTTTTT.

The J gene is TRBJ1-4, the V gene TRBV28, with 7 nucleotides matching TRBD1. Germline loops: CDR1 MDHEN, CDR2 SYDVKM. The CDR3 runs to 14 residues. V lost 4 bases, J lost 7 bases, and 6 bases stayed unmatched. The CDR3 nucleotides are TGTGCCAGCAGTTCCGGACAGGATCCTGAAAAACTGTTTTTT. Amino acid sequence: CASSSGQDPEKLFF.

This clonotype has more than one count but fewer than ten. CDR3 residues: CSAGRRGVGNEQFF. The DNA of the CDR3 is TGCAGCGCCGGGCGGAGGGGAGTCGGCAATGAGCAGTTCTTC. The chain couples TRBV29-1 to TRBJ2-1; maybe TRBD2 (6 bases). The V and J ends lost 7 bases and 6 bases respectively, with 19 bases between them. The CDR3 runs 14 residues. CDR1 and CDR2 (germline): SQVTM, ANQGSEA.

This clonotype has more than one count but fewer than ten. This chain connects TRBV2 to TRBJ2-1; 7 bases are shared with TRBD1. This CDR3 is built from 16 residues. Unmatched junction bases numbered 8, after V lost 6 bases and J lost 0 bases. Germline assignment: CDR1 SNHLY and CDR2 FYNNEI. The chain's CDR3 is CASSPTGQFSYNEQFF. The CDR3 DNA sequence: TGTGCCAGCAGCCCCACGGGACAGTTCTCCTACAATGAGCAGTTCTTC.

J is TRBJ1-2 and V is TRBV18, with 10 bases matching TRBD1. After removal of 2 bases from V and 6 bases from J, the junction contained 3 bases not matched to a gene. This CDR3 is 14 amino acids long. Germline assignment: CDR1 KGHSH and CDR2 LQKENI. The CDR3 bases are TGTGCCAGCTCACCAGAGACAGGGGGCAATGGCTACACCTTC. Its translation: CASSPETGGNGYTF.

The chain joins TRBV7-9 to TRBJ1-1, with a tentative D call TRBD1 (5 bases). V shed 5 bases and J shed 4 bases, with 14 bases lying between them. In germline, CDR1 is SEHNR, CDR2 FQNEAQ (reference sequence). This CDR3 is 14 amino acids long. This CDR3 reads CASSPTTEITEAFF. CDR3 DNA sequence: TGTGCCAGCAGCCCCACGACAGAGATCACTGAAGCTTTCTTT.

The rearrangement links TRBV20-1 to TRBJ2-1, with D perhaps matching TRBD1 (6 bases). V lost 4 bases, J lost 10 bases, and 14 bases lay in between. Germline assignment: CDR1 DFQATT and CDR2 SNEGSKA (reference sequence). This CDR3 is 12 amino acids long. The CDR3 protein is CSAKQGQREQFF. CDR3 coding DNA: TGCAGTGCTAAACAGGGCCAGAGAGAGCAGTTCTTC.

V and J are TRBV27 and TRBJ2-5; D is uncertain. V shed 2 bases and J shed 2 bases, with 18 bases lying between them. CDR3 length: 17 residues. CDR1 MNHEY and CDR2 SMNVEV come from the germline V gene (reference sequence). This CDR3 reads CASSLLYKSPLQETQYF. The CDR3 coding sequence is TGTGCCAGCAGTTTACTTTACAAGTCCCCCTTACAAGAGACCCAGTACTTC.

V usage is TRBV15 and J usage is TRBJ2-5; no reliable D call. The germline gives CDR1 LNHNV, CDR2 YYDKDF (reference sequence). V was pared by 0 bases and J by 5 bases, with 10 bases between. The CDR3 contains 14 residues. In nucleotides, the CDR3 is TGTGCCACCAGCAGAGATAAAGGTTGGGAGACCCAGTACTTC. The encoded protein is CATSRDKGWETQYF.

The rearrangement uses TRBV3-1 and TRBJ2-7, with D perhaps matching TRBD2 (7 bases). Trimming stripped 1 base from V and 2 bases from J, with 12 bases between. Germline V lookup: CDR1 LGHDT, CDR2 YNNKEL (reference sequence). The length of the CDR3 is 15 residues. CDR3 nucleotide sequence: TGTGCCAGCAGCCAAGGTGCGGGGGCCGCCTACGAGCAGTACTTC. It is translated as CASSQGAGAAYEQYF.

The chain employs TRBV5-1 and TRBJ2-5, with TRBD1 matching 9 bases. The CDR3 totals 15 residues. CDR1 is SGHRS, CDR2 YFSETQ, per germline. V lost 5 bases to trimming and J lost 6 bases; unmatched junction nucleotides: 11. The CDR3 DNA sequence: TGCGCCAGCAGTAGAGTTACAGGGGGCGAAAAGACCCAGTACTTC. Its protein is CASSRVTGGEKTQYF.

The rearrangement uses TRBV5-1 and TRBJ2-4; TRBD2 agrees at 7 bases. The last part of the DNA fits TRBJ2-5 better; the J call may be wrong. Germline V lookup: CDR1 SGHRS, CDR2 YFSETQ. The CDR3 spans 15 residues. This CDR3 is CASSGLGTTKETQYF. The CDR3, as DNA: TGCGCCAGCTCGGGTTTGGGGACTACAAAAGAGACCCAGTACTTC.

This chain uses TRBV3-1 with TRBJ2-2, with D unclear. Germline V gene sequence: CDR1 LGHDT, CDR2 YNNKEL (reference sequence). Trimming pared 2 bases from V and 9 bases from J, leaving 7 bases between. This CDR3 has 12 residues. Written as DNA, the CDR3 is TGTGCCAGCAGCCAAAGGTCCAGGGAGCTGTTTTTT. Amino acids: CASSQRSRELFF.